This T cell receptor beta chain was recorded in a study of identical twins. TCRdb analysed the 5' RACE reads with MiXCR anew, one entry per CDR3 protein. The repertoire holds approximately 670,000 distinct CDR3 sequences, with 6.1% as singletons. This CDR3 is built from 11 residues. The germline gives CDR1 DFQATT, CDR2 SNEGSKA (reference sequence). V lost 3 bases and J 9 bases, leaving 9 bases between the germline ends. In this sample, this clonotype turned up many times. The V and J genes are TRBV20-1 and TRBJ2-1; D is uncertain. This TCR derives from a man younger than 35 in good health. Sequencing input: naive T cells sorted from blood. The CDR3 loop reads CSASRVTEQFF. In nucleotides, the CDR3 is TGCAGTGCTAGTCGGGTCACTGAGCAGTTCTTC.